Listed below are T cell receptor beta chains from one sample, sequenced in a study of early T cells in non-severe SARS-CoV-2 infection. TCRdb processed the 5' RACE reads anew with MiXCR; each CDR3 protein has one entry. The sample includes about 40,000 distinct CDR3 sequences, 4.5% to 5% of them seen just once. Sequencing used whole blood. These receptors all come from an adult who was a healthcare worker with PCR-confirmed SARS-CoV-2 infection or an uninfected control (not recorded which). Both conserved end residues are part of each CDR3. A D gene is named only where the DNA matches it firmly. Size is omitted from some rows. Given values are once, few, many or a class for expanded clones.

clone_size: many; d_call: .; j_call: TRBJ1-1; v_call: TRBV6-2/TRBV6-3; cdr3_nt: TGTGCCAGCACTGAAAGGGGCAGGTCACACACTGAAGCTTTCTTT; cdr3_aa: CASTERGRSHTEAFF
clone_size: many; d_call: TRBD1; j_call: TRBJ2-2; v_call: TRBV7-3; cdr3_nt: TGTGCCAGCAGCTTGTCAGGGGGTTTCACCGGGGAGCTGTTTTTT; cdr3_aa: CASSLSGGFTGELFF
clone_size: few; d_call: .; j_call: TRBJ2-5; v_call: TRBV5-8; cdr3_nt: TGTGCCAGCAGCTTGTACAGGAGCACGGAGACCCAGTACTTC; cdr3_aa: CASSLYRSTETQYF
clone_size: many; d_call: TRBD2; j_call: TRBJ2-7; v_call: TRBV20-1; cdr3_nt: TGCAGTGCAAAGGGACTAGCGGACTACGAGCAGTACTTC; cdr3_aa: CSAKGLADYEQYF
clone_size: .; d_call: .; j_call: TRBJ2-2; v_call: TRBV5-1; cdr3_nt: TGCGCCAGCAGCCCAAGCCCAGGGCAAACCGGGGAGCTGTTTTTT; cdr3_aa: CASSPSPGQTGELFF
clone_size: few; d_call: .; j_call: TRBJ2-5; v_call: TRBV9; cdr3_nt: TGTGCCAGCAGCGTAGATGGAGAGACCCAGTACTTC; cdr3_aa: CASSVDGETQYF
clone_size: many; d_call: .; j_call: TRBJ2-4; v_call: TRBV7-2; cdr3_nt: TGTGCCAGCAGCTTAGGAAGGGCGGACATTCAGTACTTC; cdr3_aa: CASSLGRADIQYF
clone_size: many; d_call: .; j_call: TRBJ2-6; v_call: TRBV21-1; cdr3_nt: TGTGCCAGCAGCGGAAGGGCAGGGGGCCGCTCTGGGGCCAACGTCCTGACTTTC; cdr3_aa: CASSGRAGGRSGANVLTF
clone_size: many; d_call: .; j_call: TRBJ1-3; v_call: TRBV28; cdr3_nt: TGTGCCGGACGGTCAGGGGCCGGAAACACCATATATTTT; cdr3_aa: CAGRSGAGNTIYF
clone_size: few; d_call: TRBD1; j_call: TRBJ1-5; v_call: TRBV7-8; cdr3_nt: TGTGCCAGCAGCCCCGGGACAGCTTCTAGCAATCAGCCCCAGCATTTT; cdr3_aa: CASSPGTASSNQPQHF
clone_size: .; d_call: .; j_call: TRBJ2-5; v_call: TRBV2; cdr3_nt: TGTGCCAGCAGGGACCGGGCCAAGCAAGAGACCCAGTACTTC; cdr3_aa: CASRDRAKQETQYF
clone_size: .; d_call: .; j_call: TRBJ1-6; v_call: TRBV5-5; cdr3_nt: TGTGCCAGCAGCCCCCAGGTTGGGGGTTCACCCCTCCACTTT; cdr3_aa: CASSPQVGGSPLHF
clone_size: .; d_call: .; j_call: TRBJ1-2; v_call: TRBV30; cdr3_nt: TGTGCCTGGAGTGTAGCTGGAGGGGCCAGCTATGGCTACACCTTC; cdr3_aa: CAWSVAGGASYGYTF
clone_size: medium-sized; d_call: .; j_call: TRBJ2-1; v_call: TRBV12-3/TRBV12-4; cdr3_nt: TGTGCCAGCAGCCTCGAGGGAAGGAATGAGCAGTTCTTC; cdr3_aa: CASSLEGRNEQFF
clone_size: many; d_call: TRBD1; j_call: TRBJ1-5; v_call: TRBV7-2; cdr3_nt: TGTGCCAGCAGCCCTTGGACAGGGAGCAATCAGCCCCAGCATTTT; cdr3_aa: CASSPWTGSNQPQHF
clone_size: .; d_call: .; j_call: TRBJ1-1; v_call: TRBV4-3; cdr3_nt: TGCGCCAGCAGCCAAGGGCAGGTTGACCAAGCTTTCTTT; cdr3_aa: CASSQGQVDQAFF
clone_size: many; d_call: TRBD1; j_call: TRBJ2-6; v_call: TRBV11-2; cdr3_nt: TGTGCCAGCAGACCGAACAGGGGACCCTCTGGGGCCAACGTCCTGACTTTC; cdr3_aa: CASRPNRGPSGANVLTF
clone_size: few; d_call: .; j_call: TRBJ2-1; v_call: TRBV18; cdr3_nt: TGTGCCAGCTCACCGGGGGACAATGAGCAGTTCTTC; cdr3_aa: CASSPGDNEQFF
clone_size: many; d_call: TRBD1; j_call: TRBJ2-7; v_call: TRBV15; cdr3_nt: TGTGCCACCAGCAGATTGGGACAGAACTACGAGCAGTACTTC; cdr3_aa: CATSRLGQNYEQYF
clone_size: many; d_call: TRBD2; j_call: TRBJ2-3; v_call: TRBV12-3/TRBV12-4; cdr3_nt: TGTGCCAGCACTCTTCCGGGGGGGATCACAGATACGCAGTATTTT; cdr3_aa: CASTLPGGITDTQYF
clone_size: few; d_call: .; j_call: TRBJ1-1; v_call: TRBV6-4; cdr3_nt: TGTGCCAGCAGTGCCACCTACATAACGACTCCGGGACGAGGAGACATTGAAGCTTTCTTT; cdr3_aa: CASSATYITTPGRGDIEAFF
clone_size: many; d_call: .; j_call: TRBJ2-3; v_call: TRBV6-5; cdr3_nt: TGTGCCAGCAGTCGGACGAGAATTAGCACAGATACGCAGTATTTT; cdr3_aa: CASSRTRISTDTQYF